This T cell receptor (beta chain) derives from a study of shared clonotypes between healthy human individuals. Donors included only healthy HIV-negative adults lacking recent acute infections or vaccinations. Study results and limitations: Clonotype sharing across a few donors was observed for around 5% of naive CD4 clonotypes.

As regards this clone: Antigen: not known.

This CDR3 is built from 16 residues. The junction had 9 bases not matched to a gene; V was cut back by 5 bases and J by 7 bases. The germline gives CDR1 SGHRS, CDR2 YFSETQ. Using immunoSEQ multiplex PCR, the repertoire was profiled, and TCRdb retains in-frame clones only, with some absent. The sample holds approximately 1,000,000 clones, about 72% seen once. The sequencing input was memory CD4+ T cells from PBMCs. Subset here: CD45RA-negative fraction. The rearrangement joins TRBV5-1 to TRBJ2-2, with TRBD2 matching 12 bases. The sequence came from a man aged 18-30 years in good health. Some clones in this sample may be carry-over from other donors' samples. CDR3 loop: CASSSTLAGGIGELFF. In DNA form, the CDR3 reads TGCGCCAGCAGTTCTACACTAGCGGGAGGAATCGGGGAGCTGTTTTTT.